The next 28 T cell receptor beta chains were all read from a single sample in a study of cytomegalovirus exposure and HLA in healthy donors. PCR primers comprised 60 Vbeta and 13 Jbeta primers. Produced via immunoSEQ multiplex PCR; TCRdb's table is partial and in-frame only. This table has 120,000 or so clones, around 80% appearing once. The source material was PBMCs. The receptor source for this set is a young man in good health and CMV-seropositive.

The chain uses TRBV10-3 and TRBJ2-1; the D is unclear. The V end was cut by 0 bases, the J end by 6 bases, with 6 bases between. Per the germline V gene, CDR1 is ENHRY and CDR2 is SYGVKD. The CDR3 spans 13 residues. The CDR3 loop is CAISESWANEQFF. The CDR3 coding sequence is TGTGCCATCAGTGAGTCCTGGGCCAATGAGCAGTTCTTC.

The chain uses TRBV7-2 and TRBJ2-1; TRBD1 agrees at 10 bases. Trimming took 4 bases from V and 8 from J; bases not matched to a gene: 8. Germline values: CDR1 SGHTA, CDR2 FQGNSA. CDR3 length: 15 amino acids. The CDR3 reads CASSSRDRGIDEQFF. CDR3 DNA: TGTGCCAGCAGCTCCCGGGACAGGGGAATCGATGAGCAGTTCTTC. Looking up the rest from reference TRBV7-2 and TRBJ2-1 gives the full variable domain: GAGVSQSPSNKVTEKGKDVELRCDPISGHTALYWYRQSLGQGLEFLIYFQGNSAPDKSGLPSDRFSAERTGGSVSTLTIQRTQQEDSAVYLCASSSRDRGIDEQFFGPGTRLTVL.

The chain employs TRBV27 and TRBJ2-2; D gene ambiguous. Trimming removed 8 bases from V and 1 base from J, with 5 bases in between. Looked up from germline, CDR1 is MNHEY and CDR2 is SMNVEV (reference sequence). The CDR3 totals 12 residues. The CDR3 loop reads CASHRNTGELFF. CDR3 coding DNA: TGTGCCAGCCACAGGAACACCGGGGAGCTGTTTTTT.

The rearrangement uses TRBV11-2 and TRBJ2-7; tentative D call: TRBD1 (6 bases). There are 15 residues in the CDR3. V lost 5 bases to trimming and J lost 1 base, with 15 bases between them. In germline, CDR1 is SGHAT, CDR2 FQNNGV. The CDR3 reads CASSRTVFGSYEQYF. The CDR3 DNA reads TGTGCCAGCAGCCGGACAGTGTTTGGGTCCTACGAGCAGTACTTC.

The V and J genes are TRBV9 and TRBJ2-7, with a weak D call TRBD1 (6 bases). V was trimmed by 5 bases and J by 0 bases, leaving 15 bases between them. The length of the CDR3 is 15 residues. CDR1 is SGDLS, CDR2 YYNGEE, per germline. This chain's CDR3 is CASSAVEGVSYEQYF. The CDR3 DNA reads TGTGCCAGCAGTGCAGTAGAGGGGGTCTCCTACGAGCAGTACTTC.

This chain uses TRBV19 with TRBJ2-6; TRBD2 aligns across 7 bases. V was clipped by 4 bases and J by 0 bases; unmatched bases: 12. This CDR3 is built from 19 residues. Germline V gene sequence: CDR1 LNHDA, CDR2 SQIVND (reference sequence). The CDR3 region has the DNA TGTGCCAGTAGTACTGGGAGGCTAGCGGTGGGCTCTGGGGCCAACGTCCTGACTTTC. Translating gives CASSTGRLAVGSGANVLTF.

This clone was counted a few times. V and J are TRBV30 and TRBJ1-1; the D is unclear. Trimming removed 6 bases at V and 12 bases at J, with 17 bases between. This CDR3 contains 11 residues. Looked up from germline, CDR1 is GTSNPN and CDR2 is SVGIG (reference sequence). DNA of the CDR3: TGTGCCTGCTGGGCCCATCCCAGCACTTTCTTT. Translating gives CACWAHPSTFF.

In the case of this clone: At one end, the junction sequence differs from germline, possibly due to a read error. The chain recombines TRBV5-1 with TRBJ1-2; TRBD1 matches 7 bases. Germline-derived CDR1 and CDR2 are SGHRS and YFSETQ. The CDR3 extends over 14 amino acids. The CDR3 here is CASSLDMDRPPFAF. CDR3 bases: TGCGCCAGCAGCTTGGACATGGACAGGCCCCCTTTTGCCTTC.

The chain links TRBV12-5 to TRBJ2-7; the match to TRBD2 covers 10 bases. Trimming at V came to 1 base and at J to 6 bases, leaving 9 bases not matched to a gene. This CDR3 has 16 residues. Germline CDR1 LGHNT, CDR2 FRNRAP. CDR3 sequence: CASGLASGGRSFEQYF. For the CDR3, the DNA is TGTGCTAGTGGTTTGGCTAGCGGGGGCCGTTCTTTCGAGCAGTACTTC.

The chain couples TRBV29-1 to TRBJ1-3; unclear D gene. Germline CDR1 reads SQVTM; CDR2 reads ANQGSEA. With 3 bases removed from V and 0 bases from J, the gap between germline ends came to 12 bases. This CDR3 region has 15 residues. Here the CDR3 reads CSVDLTGDSGNTIYF. The CDR3 region has the DNA TGCAGCGTTGACTTGACGGGAGACTCTGGAAACACCATATATTTT.

The CDR3, as DNA: TGTGCCAGCAGTTCGGGGACAGATACGCAGTATTTT. It encodes CASSSGTDTQYF. The chain couples TRBV6-4 to TRBJ2-3; TRBD2 might be the D (5 bases). V lost 5 bases to trimming and J lost 3 bases, with 6 bases between them. The CDR3 runs to 12 residues. Germline CDR1 and CDR2: MRHNA and SNTAGT.

The rearrangement links TRBV6-1 to TRBJ2-7, with TRBD2 matching 12 bases. The CDR3 is 15 amino acids. From germline, CDR1 is MNHNS and CDR2 SASEGT. The junction had 5 bases not matched to a gene; V was cut back by 6 bases and J by 2 bases. CDR3 DNA: TGTGCCAGCAGCAGCAGACTAGCGGGGGCCTACGAGCAGTACTTC. Protein: CASSSRLAGAYEQYF.

The chain links TRBV5-8 to TRBJ1-6; TRBD1 might be the D (6 bases). Trimming removed 2 bases at V and 2 bases at J, with 11 bases between. Germline CDR1 is SGHTS and CDR2 is YDEGEE. The CDR3 sequence is 16 residues long. CDR3 sequence (DNA): TGTGCCAGCAGCTTCACAGGGAGTGCCTATAATTCACCCCTCCACTTT. Its translation: CASSFTGSAYNSPLHF.

V and J are TRBV19 and TRBJ1-1, with D unresolved. CDR1 and CDR2 (germline): LNHDA, SQIVND (reference sequence). The CDR3 is made up of 13 amino acids. The V end was cut by 5 bases, the J end by 5 bases, with 12 bases between. The CDR3 sequence is CASSRTGETEAFF. CDR3 nucleotide sequence: TGTGCCAGTAGTCGGACCGGGGAGACTGAAGCTTTCTTT.

The chain uses TRBV27 and TRBJ1-6; 8 nucleotides agree with TRBD1. The CDR3 covers 16 residues. J was trimmed by 10 bases and V by 6 bases; bases with no gene match: 14. CDR1 and CDR2 (germline): MNHEY, SMNVEV (reference sequence). The CDR3 is CASRFVDRGEASPLHF. CDR3 bases: TGTGCCAGCAGGTTTGTCGACAGGGGAGAAGCATCACCCCTCCACTTT.

The chain uses TRBV11-2 and TRBJ1-1; possibly TRBD1 for D (6 bases). Germline V gives CDR1 SGHAT, CDR2 FQNNGV. The CDR3 contains 12 residues. V was cut by 0 bases and J by 11 bases, with 10 bases left in between. As DNA, the CDR3 is TGTGCCAGCAGCTTAGAAGGGGGTCTGGCTTTCTTT. Encoded protein: CASSLEGGLAFF.

This clone showed up just a few times. The chain employs TRBV5-8 and TRBJ2-7; 8 bases map to TRBD1. CDR1 is SGHTS, CDR2 YDEGEE, per germline. The CDR3 contains 15 residues. V lost 2 bases and J lost 4; bases outside the gene matches: 8. CDR3 DNA: TGTGCCAGCAGCTTAAGCGGACAGGGTCTTTACGAGCAGTACTTC. Encoded protein: CASSLSGQGLYEQYF.

V and J are TRBV4-3 and TRBJ1-1; TRBD1 matches 10 bases. The germline gives CDR1 LGHNA, CDR2 YSLEER. V gave up 6 bases and J gave up 5 bases; unmatched junction bases: 6. This CDR3 spans 14 amino acids. The CDR3 sequence is CASSSRTGGTEAFF. The CDR3 DNA reads as TGCGCCAGCAGTAGCAGGACAGGGGGGACTGAAGCTTTCTTT.

The V call is TRBV19, the J call TRBJ2-5; weak D call: TRBD1 (5 bases). Germline assignment: CDR1 LNHDA and CDR2 SQIVND (reference sequence). With 6 bases removed from V and 1 base from J, the gap between germline ends came to 9 bases. The CDR3 spans 13 residues. The CDR3 is CASRGEIQETQYF. In DNA, the CDR3 is TGTGCCAGTAGAGGGGAAATCCAAGAGACCCAGTACTTC.

As to this clone: The same CDR3 can be traced to other DNA sequences in this sample. V usage is TRBV12-5 and J usage is TRBJ2-3; tentatively, D is TRBD1 (5 bases). Germline lookup yields CDR1 LGHNT and CDR2 FRNRAP. The CDR3 consists of 17 residues. Trimming removed 2 bases at V and 0 bases at J, with 15 bases between. The CDR3: CASGLPRQSSSTDTQYF. The CDR3 DNA sequence: TGTGCTAGTGGTTTGCCGCGACAGAGCTCTAGCACAGATACGCAGTATTTT.

V is TRBV7-9 and J is TRBJ2-1; 8 bases line up with TRBD1. The junction had 16 bases not matched to a gene; V was cut back by 3 bases and J by 6 bases. Germline values: CDR1 SEHNR, CDR2 FQNEAQ (reference sequence). The CDR3 runs 18 residues. CDR3 region: CASSFRPLGQGRVNEQFF. The DNA for the CDR3 is TGTGCCAGCAGCTTTCGGCCCCTAGGACAGGGCCGAGTCAATGAGCAGTTCTTC.

The V and J genes are TRBV30 and TRBJ1-1; D remains unclear. Germline V lookup: CDR1 GTSNPN, CDR2 SVGIG (reference sequence). The CDR3 length is 11 residues. The ends were cut back, 0 bases at V and 4 bases at J, with 3 bases in the middle. CDR3 in DNA: TGTGCCTGGAGTGTACTCACTGAAGCTTTCTTT. As protein: CAWSVLTEAFF.

The chain combines TRBV19 with TRBJ2-3; D is ambiguous. V was clipped by 3 bases and J by 2 bases, with 12 bases between them. In germline, CDR1 is LNHDA, CDR2 SQIVND (reference sequence). The CDR3 sequence is 15 residues long. The CDR3 coding sequence is TGTGCCAGTAGTATGACCGCGGCAGACACAGATACGCAGTATTTT. Translated, it gives CASSMTAADTDTQYF.

V and J are TRBV25-1 and TRBJ1-4; 7 bases match TRBD1. The CDR3 contains 13 residues. V shed 7 bases and J 11 bases; nucleotides not matched to a gene: 10. The germline V gene has CDR1 MGHDK and CDR2 SYGVNS. The CDR3 nucleotides are TGTGCCAGCAAACCCCGGGACAGCGAGAAACTGTTTTTT. Amino acid sequence: CASKPRDSEKLFF. Using reference TRBV25-1 and TRBJ1-4 for the parts outside the CDR3, the full variable domain is EADIYQTPRYLVIGTGKKITLECSQTMGHDKMYWYQQDPGMELHLIHYSYGVNSTEKGDLSSESTVSRIRTEHFPLTLESARPSHTSQYLCASKPRDSEKLFFGSGTQLSVL.

The chain recombines TRBV9 with TRBJ1-6; tentative D call: TRBD1 (5 bases). V dropped 0 bases and J dropped 7 bases, with 8 bases sitting between them. Germline CDR1 reads SGDLS; CDR2 reads YYNGEE. This CDR3 spans 14 amino acids. The CDR3 DNA reads TGTGCCAGCAGCGTAGAACAGGCCAATTCACCCCTCCACTTT. This codes for CASSVEQANSPLHF.

J is TRBJ2-4 and V is TRBV18; TRBD1 aligns across 10 bases. V trimming: 2 bases; J trimming: 2 bases; junction bases outside the gene matches: 6. The CDR3 runs to 17 residues. Germline loops: CDR1 KGHSH, CDR2 LQKENI. The CDR3 region is CASSPRGQGFTKNIQYF. DNA of the CDR3: TGTGCCAGCTCACCAAGGGGACAGGGGTTTACCAAAAACATTCAGTACTTC.

V and J are TRBV19 and TRBJ1-1; 8 bases map to TRBD1. Germline lookup yields CDR1 LNHDA and CDR2 SQIVND (reference sequence). With 6 bases clipped from V and 11 bases from J, the junction kept 5 bases outside the gene matches. CDR3 length equals 11 residues. The CDR3 region is CASRQQGVAFF. DNA for the CDR3: TGTGCCAGTAGACAACAGGGGGTGGCTTTCTTT.

A word on this clone: With only one base between it and a far larger clone, this is likely a read error. The chain recombines TRBV30 with TRBJ1-3; tentative D call: TRBD1 (5 bases). Germline CDR1 is GTSNPN and CDR2 is SVGIG (reference sequence). CDR3 size: 12 residues. Between the trimmed V and J ends, which lost 5 bases and 6 bases, there was a span of 11 bases. CDR3 amino acids: CAWGTTVNTIYF. For the CDR3, the DNA is TGTGCCTGGGGGACTACTGTAAACACCATATATTTT.